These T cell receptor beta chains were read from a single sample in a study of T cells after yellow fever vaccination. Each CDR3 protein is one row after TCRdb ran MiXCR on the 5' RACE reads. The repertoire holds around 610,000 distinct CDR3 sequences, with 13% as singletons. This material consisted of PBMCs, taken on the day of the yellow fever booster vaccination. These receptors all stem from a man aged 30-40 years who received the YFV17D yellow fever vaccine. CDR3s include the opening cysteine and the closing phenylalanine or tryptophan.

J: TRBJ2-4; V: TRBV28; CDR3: CASSRRGQALAKNIQYF
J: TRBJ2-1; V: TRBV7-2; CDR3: CASSLVASGTPQFF
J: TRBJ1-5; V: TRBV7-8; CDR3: CASSSGGRPQHF
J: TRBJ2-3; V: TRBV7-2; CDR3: CASSLLVASPDTQYF
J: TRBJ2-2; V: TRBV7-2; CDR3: CASSSWTGSGELFF
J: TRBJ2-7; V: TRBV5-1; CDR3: CASSPTGNPTGYEQYF
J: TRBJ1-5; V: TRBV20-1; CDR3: CSASPFDSNQPQHF
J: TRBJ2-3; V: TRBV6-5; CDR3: CASSLQGTHTDTQYF
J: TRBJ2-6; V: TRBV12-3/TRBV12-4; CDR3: CASSSANVLTF
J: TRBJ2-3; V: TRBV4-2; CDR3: CASSPPGDSTDTQYF
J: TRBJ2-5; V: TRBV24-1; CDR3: CATSDATGPETQYF
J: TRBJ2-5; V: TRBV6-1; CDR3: CASRHYRGPQETQYF
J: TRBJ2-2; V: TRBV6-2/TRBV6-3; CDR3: CASTRTGRTGELFF
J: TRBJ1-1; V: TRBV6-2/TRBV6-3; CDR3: CASVASGVNTEAFF
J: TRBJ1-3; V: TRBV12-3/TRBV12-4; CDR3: CASRFGGAGNTIYF
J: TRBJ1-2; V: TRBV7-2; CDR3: CASSGIRTRSINGYTF
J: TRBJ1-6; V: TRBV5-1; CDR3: CASSTTGTDNSPLHF
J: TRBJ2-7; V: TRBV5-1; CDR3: CATSIDRNSYEQYF
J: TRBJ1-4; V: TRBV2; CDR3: CASSGEKEKLFF
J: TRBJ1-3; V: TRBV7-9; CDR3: CASGATGGNGNTIYF
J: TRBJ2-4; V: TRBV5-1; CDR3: CASSLEGQGFIQYF
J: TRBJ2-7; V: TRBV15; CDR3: CATSRDTSYEQYF